The source of this TCR beta chain is a study of breast tumors, draining lymph nodes, adjacent tissues. TCRdb re-analysed the multiplex PCR reads in MiXCR, keeping a single row per CDR3 protein. The sample consists of 150,000 to 200,000 distinct CDR3 sequences, about 34% of them appearing once. Comment on this clonotype: Antigen: not known. Mismatch with germline at one junction end may stem from a read error.

General study findings and limits: Luminal-like breast cancer showed significantly greater tumor-nontumor repertoire similarity than basal-like breast cancer did.

Samples came from axillary lymph nodes draining the breast cancer. What was sequenced was axillary lymph node tissue. The origin of this receptor is a female donor with breast cancer. Some clones in this sample may be carry-over from other donors' samples.

CDR3 sequence reads: CASSHSRGDTDTQYF. CDR3 DNA sequence: TGTGCCAGCAGTCACTCGAGGGGGGACACAGATACGCAGTATTTT. The gene calls are TRBV6-7 and TRBJ2-3; D tentatively fits TRBD1 or TRBD2 (6 bases each). TRBV6-7 is treated as an ORF (open reading frame) with a function not yet certain. The CDR3 runs to 15 residues.